The clone carrying this T cell receptor (beta chain) was counted only a few times. Its antigen is unidentified. The data are from a study of blood T cells in healthy people across ages. Every sample had a minimum of 6 million PBMCs isolated. Study-level points and caveats: Fewer expanded clones and more diversity marked long-lived versus aged donors.

Using a J-beta primer mix together with a sample-barcoded 5' primer, a second PCR was run for roughly 6 to 11 cycles. Every cDNA molecule carried a tag from a template-switch adaptor bearing 12 random nucleotides. Each CDR3 protein is one row after TCRdb ran MiXCR on the 5' RACE reads. This sample has 1.5 million to 2 million distinct CDR3 sequences, with roughly 52% found just once. The sequence came from a woman between 40 and 50 years old in good health. The material sequenced was blood.

The chain's CDR3 is CSVAGQEGFPGVETQYF. For the CDR3, the DNA is TGCAGCGTTGCTGGTCAGGAGGGTTTCCCCGGGGTAGAGACCCAGTACTTC. The V and J genes are TRBV29-1 and TRBJ2-5; possible D gene TRBD2, 6 bases. The germline V gene encodes CDR1 SQVTM and CDR2 ANQGSEA. The V end was cut by 4 bases, the J end by 4 bases, with 25 bases between. The CDR3 is made up of 17 amino acids.